Listed here are 16 T cell receptor beta chains from one sample, sequenced in a study of Ad26.COV2.S vaccination and SARS-CoV-2 variants listed by TCRdb under 2021. Per the publication, the treatment or condition label means: around 19 received Ad26.COV2.S at low or high dose, single or two shots; 5 received placebo; per-sample allocation not given. For vaccine and placebo recipients, repertoires were sequenced using samples collected on day 63 after the first injection. The library was prepared using the immunoSEQ multiplex PCR assay. The source is immuneACCESS, and TCRdb retained only in-frame sequences with V and J called. Part of the clones is not carried over; for the studies checked, unresolved V genes explain less than half of this, and the remainder is unexplained. Recorded for this sample are more than 350,000 clones; around nine tenths of them occurred a single time. 9% to 15% of the sample lies in the top ten.

The sample was peripheral blood, taken in a trial of Ad26.COV2.S vaccine versus placebo. Every receptor here comes from a person aged 18-60 years who received the Ad26.COV2.S COVID-19 vaccine or a placebo.

The chain employs TRBV4-1 and TRBJ2-1; D is perhaps TRBD2 (7 bases). CDR3 length: 16 amino acids. Trimming cost V 4 bases and J 6 bases, with 19 bases left between them. CDR1 and CDR2 from the germline V gene are MGHRA and YSYEKL. CDR3 sequence reads: CASSLPRGGGTNEQFF. The CDR3, as DNA: TGCGCCAGCAGCCTCCCGCGAGGGGGAGGGACCAATGAGCAGTTCTTC.

V gene TRBV4-3 combines with J gene TRBJ1-2; D ambiguous. The CDR3 runs 13 residues. Trimming pared 4 bases from V and 2 bases from J, leaving 8 bases between. Looked up from germline, CDR1 is LGHNA and CDR2 is YSLEER. CDR3 nucleotides: TGCGCCAGCAGCCCAGTCATCAACTATGGCTACACCTTC. It specifies CASSPVINYGYTF.

V gene TRBV4-2 combines with J gene TRBJ2-7, with 7 bases identical to TRBD2. Per the germline V gene, CDR1 is LGHNA and CDR2 is YNFKEQ. Germline trimming cut 4 bases from V and 4 bases from J; bases unmatched to any gene: 16. There are 17 residues in the CDR3. In nucleotides, the CDR3 is TGTGCCAGCAGCCCAGGAAGTGGGAGGGCCGCTCGGTACGAGCAGTACTTC. This codes for CASSPGSGRAARYEQYF.

The V call is TRBV10-2, the J call TRBJ1-5; a possible D gene is TRBD1 (5 bases). Trimming removed 8 bases at V and 2 bases at J, with 13 bases between. Germline V gene sequence: CDR1 WSHSY, CDR2 SAAADI. The CDR3 length is 14 residues. The CDR3 coding sequence is TGCGCCAGCGGGGGAGGGATACGCAATCAGCCCCAGCATTTT. Its protein is CASGGGIRNQPQHF.

The rearrangement links TRBV6-1 to TRBJ1-5; D gene unclear. This CDR3 has 14 residues. V was pared by 3 bases and J by 0 bases, with 6 bases between. Germline-derived CDR1 and CDR2 are MNHNS and SASEGT. This CDR3 is CASSDAYSNQPQHF. Here the CDR3 DNA reads TGTGCCAGCAGTGATGCCTATAGCAATCAGCCCCAGCATTTT.

The chain joins TRBV20-1 to TRBJ2-2, with TRBD1 matching over 8 bases. Germline CDR1 and CDR2: DFQATT and SNEGSKA (reference sequence). This CDR3 spans 15 amino acids. Trimming at V came to 3 bases and at J to 3 bases, leaving 6 bases not matched to a gene. The CDR3 nucleotides read TGCAGTGCTAGTCGGACAGGGCATTACACCGGGGAGCTGTTTTTT. It is translated as CSASRTGHYTGELFF.

The chain is built from TRBV7-3 and TRBJ1-2; D is perhaps TRBD1 (5 bases). Germline V CDR1 and CDR2: SGHTA, FQGTGA. The CDR3 is 14 amino acids. Trimming left V 5 bases short and J 2 bases short, with 12 bases between. CDR3 protein: CASSPSGGNYGYTF. In DNA form, the CDR3 reads TGTGCCAGCAGCCCATCGGGGGGGAACTATGGCTACACCTTC.

CDR3 nucleotides: TGTGCCAGCAGCTTAGCGGTTCGGGGGGGGAATTCACCCCTCCACTTT. The encoded protein is CASSLAVRGGNSPLHF. The chain is built from TRBV7-2 and TRBJ1-6; weak D call: TRBD1 (5 bases). Germline V gives CDR1 SGHTA, CDR2 FQGNSA. The germline V and J ends were trimmed by 0 bases and 7 bases, with 13 bases remaining between them. The CDR3 length is 16 residues.

This chain links TRBV10-2 with TRBJ1-5; a weak D match, TRBD1 (6 bases). V shed 5 bases and J shed 4 bases, with 12 bases lying between them. The CDR3 totals 14 residues. Germline CDR1 and CDR2: WSHSY and SAAADI. The CDR3 loop reads CASSSRDNNQPQHF. In DNA form, the CDR3 reads TGCGCCAGCAGTAGCCGGGACAATAATCAGCCCCAGCATTTT.

The rearrangement joins TRBV2 to TRBJ1-1; weak D call: TRBD1 (5 bases). CDR3 length equals 16 residues. Germline V CDR1 and CDR2: SNHLY, FYNNEI. V was pared by 6 bases and J by 2 bases, with 19 bases between. The CDR3 DNA reads TGTGCCAGCAGCTCGAACTGGGGGTACTCTAACACTGAAGCTTTCTTT. Translated, it gives CASSSNWGYSNTEAFF.

V gene TRBV5-1 combines with J gene TRBJ1-3; D is ambiguous. The CDR3 contains 13 residues. Germline CDR1 is SGHRS and CDR2 is YFSETQ. V was cut by 4 bases and J by 4 bases, with 9 bases left in between. CDR3 sequence (DNA): TGCGCCAGCAGCCGGTCCAGCGGAAACACCATATATTTT. This translates into CASSRSSGNTIYF. The whole variable domain, filled in from reference TRBV5-1 and TRBJ1-3, reads KAGVTQTPRYLIKTRGQQVTLSCSPISGHRSVSWYQQTPGQGLQFLFEYFSETQRNKGNFPGRFSGRQFSNSRSEMNVSTLELGDSALYLCASSRSSGNTIYFGEGSWLTVV.

This clone was seen once. The chain carries TRBV30 and TRBJ1-2; 9 bases are a match to TRBD1. The ends lost 3 bases at V and 2 bases at J; junction bases unmatched: 4. The CDR3 spans 14 residues. CDR1 and CDR2 (germline): GTSNPN, SVGIG (reference sequence). In DNA form, the CDR3 reads TGTGCCTGGAGGGGGGACAGGGCGAACTATGGCTACACCTTC. Its translation is CAWRGDRANYGYTF.

This chain connects TRBV5-3 to TRBJ1-4; D is possibly TRBD1 (5 bases). TRBV5-3 is filed as an ORF, its function uncertain. V was cut by 1 base and J by 5 bases, with 18 bases left in between. This CDR3 region has 17 residues. The CDR3 nucleotides read TGTGCCAGAAGCTTGTGGCAGGGCATAGAAACAAATGAAAAACTGTTTTTT. This sequence encodes CARSLWQGIETNEKLFF.

Written as DNA, the CDR3 is TGTGCCAGCACTAAAACCGGGACAGGCTATAATGAGCAGTTCTTC. Protein: CASTKTGTGYNEQFF. The rearrangement links TRBV3-1 (or the pseudogene TRBV3-2) to TRBJ2-1, with 8 bases lining up with TRBD1. J was trimmed by 7 bases and V by 7 bases; bases with no gene match: 12. CDR1 LGHDT and CDR2 YNNKEL come from the germline V gene (reference sequence). The CDR3 covers 15 residues.

This clone was recorded only once. The chain joins TRBV6-2 or TRBV6-3 to TRBJ2-1; 9 bases are shared with TRBD1. The CDR3 totals 16 residues. Germline loops: CDR1 MNHEY, CDR2 SVGEGT. The trim removed 2 bases at V and 4 bases at J, leaving 6 bases unmatched. Here the CDR3 DNA reads TGTGCCAGCAGTTACCCGCGGGACAGGGCATACAATGAGCAGTTCTTC. Amino acid sequence: CASSYPRDRAYNEQFF.

This CDR3 reads CASSRDIAGGNEQFF. CDR3 coding DNA: TGTGCCAGCAGTCGTGATATAGCGGGAGGGAATGAGCAGTTCTTC. V is TRBV6-5 and J is TRBJ2-1; TRBD2 matches 11 bases. The germline gives CDR1 MNHEY, CDR2 SVGAGI. This CDR3 comprises 15 residues. V shed 5 bases, J shed 7 bases, and the junction held 7 bases outside the gene matches.